What follows are 16 T cell receptor beta chains derived from one specimen sequenced in a study of identical twins. TCRdb redid the calling of the 5' RACE reads with MiXCR, one entry per CDR3 protein. The sample records 500,000 or so distinct CDR3 sequences, around 14% being singletons. The sample was also linked to a second study, of yellow fever vaccine responses in identical twins.

The sample comprised CD4+ T cells sorted from blood. Every receptor here comes from a woman younger than 35 in good health.

This sequence joins TRBV20-1 and TRBJ2-7; D not certain. Germline-derived CDR1 and CDR2 are DFQATT and SNEGSKA (reference sequence). V was pared by 4 bases and J by 1 base, with 14 bases between. There are 14 residues in the CDR3. The CDR3 loop is CSATDGPLSYEQYF. The CDR3 bases are TGCAGTGCTACGGACGGCCCTTTATCCTACGAGCAGTACTTC.

The count of this clonotype is one. The genes are TRBV14 and TRBJ2-1; TRBD1 might be the D (6 bases). This CDR3 spans 16 amino acids. Germline CDR1 SGHDN, CDR2 FVKESK. V was pared by 4 bases and J by 4 bases, with 17 bases between. CDR3 sequence reads: CASSRRDTKLYNEQFF. CDR3 sequence (DNA): TGTGCCAGCAGCCGACGGGACACAAAACTATACAATGAGCAGTTCTTC.

This clonotype was counted only a few times. The V and J genes are TRBV20-1 and TRBJ2-1, with D perhaps TRBD1 (6 bases). The CDR3 totals 14 residues. The V end was cut by 3 bases, the J end by 7 bases, with 16 bases between. Per germline, CDR1 DFQATT and CDR2 SNEGSKA (reference sequence). This chain's CDR3 is CSARPRTAGNEQFF. The CDR3 region has the DNA TGCAGTGCTAGGCCCAGGACAGCCGGGAATGAGCAGTTCTTC.

The chain couples TRBV18 to TRBJ2-1, with TRBD2 matching over 7 bases. Germline V CDR1 and CDR2: KGHSH, LQKENI. CDR3 length: 15 amino acids. Trimming cost V 5 bases and J 2 bases; bases outside gene matches: 6. The CDR3 reads CASSKESGAYNEQFF. CDR3 bases: TGTGCCAGCTCAAAGGAGAGCGGGGCCTACAATGAGCAGTTCTTC. The full variable domain, in which reference TRBV18 and TRBJ2-1 provide the parts outside the CDR3, is NAGVMQNPRHLVRRRGQEARLRCSPMKGHSHVYWYRQLPEEGLKFMVYLQKENIIDESGMPKERFSAEFPKEGPSILRIQQVVRGDSAAYFCASSKESGAYNEQFFGPGTRLTVL.

The chain couples TRBV18 to TRBJ2-5; D may be TRBD1 or TRBD2 (5 bases each). The CDR3 has 13 residues. Germline assignment: CDR1 KGHSH and CDR2 LQKENI. The ends were cut back, 6 bases at V and 4 bases at J, with 12 bases in the middle. The CDR3 nucleotides read TGTGCCAGCTCGGCCGGGGCCTTAGAGACCCAGTACTTC. It translates to CASSAGALETQYF. Supplemented by reference TRBV18 and TRBJ2-5, the full variable domain reads NAGVMQNPRHLVRRRGQEARLRCSPMKGHSHVYWYRQLPEEGLKFMVYLQKENIIDESGMPKERFSAEFPKEGPSILRIQQVVRGDSAAYFCASSAGALETQYFGPGTRLLVL.

The rearrangement links TRBV7-2 to TRBJ2-1; D may correspond to TRBD1 or TRBD2 (5 bases each). The CDR3 totals 16 residues. V lost 2 bases to trimming and J lost 3 bases, with 14 bases between them. CDR1 is SGHTA, CDR2 FQGNSA, per germline. CDR3 nucleotides: TGTGCCAGCAGCTTACGGCGGGCAGGGTTCTACAATGAGCAGTTCTTC. The encoded protein is CASSLRRAGFYNEQFF.

V gene TRBV24-1 combines with J gene TRBJ2-1; 9 bases fit TRBD1. The CDR3 contains 15 residues. Germline CDR1 reads KGHDR; CDR2 reads SFDVKD. V lost 3 bases to trimming and J lost 6 bases; unmatched junction nucleotides: 5. The CDR3 DNA reads as TGTGCCACCAGTGATCGACAGGGGGGCTCCAATGAGCAGTTCTTC. It encodes CATSDRQGGSNEQFF.

This clonotype has at least ten counts. The chain couples TRBV25-1 to TRBJ2-7, with 10 bases fitting TRBD2. Trimming at V came to 6 bases and at J to 0 bases, leaving 2 bases not matched to a gene. Germline V lookup: CDR1 MGHDK, CDR2 SYGVNS. This CDR3 region has 14 residues. CDR3 amino acids: CASRASGGSYEQYF. The CDR3 bases are TGTGCCAGCAGAGCTAGCGGGGGCTCCTACGAGCAGTACTTC.

Ten or more counts support this clonotype. V and J are TRBV6-2 or TRBV6-3 and TRBJ2-2; D gene ambiguous. The CDR3 has 14 residues. Trimming pared 2 bases from V and 4 bases from J, leaving 8 bases between. Germline V gives CDR1 MNHEY, CDR2 SVGEGT. The DNA for the CDR3 is TGTGCCAGCAGTTACAGCCGAGGCACCGGGGAGCTGTTTTTT. Translation gives CASSYSRGTGELFF.

This clonotype was detected a few times. CDR3 sequence reads: CASSGQDTQYF. CDR3 nucleotides: TGTGCCAGCAGCGGGCAAGATACGCAGTATTTT. The V and J genes are TRBV7-9 and TRBJ2-3; the D is unclear. Deletions cut 5 bases from V and 5 bases from J, with 5 bases between. Looked up from germline, CDR1 is SEHNR and CDR2 is FQNEAQ (reference sequence). CDR3 length equals 11 residues.

The chain joins TRBV6-2 or TRBV6-3 to TRBJ2-7; D uncertain. The length of the CDR3 is 13 residues. V was cut by 2 bases and J by 4 bases, with 9 bases left in between. Germline loops: CDR1 MNHEY, CDR2 SVGEGT. The CDR3 here is CASSYVAEYEQYF. CDR3 bases: TGTGCCAGCAGTTACGTGGCGGAATACGAGCAGTACTTC.

This clonotype showed up just a few times. The gene calls are TRBV5-1 and TRBJ2-1; 8 bases line up with TRBD1. With 3 bases clipped from V and 2 bases from J, the junction kept 4 bases outside the gene matches. Germline CDR1 is SGHRS and CDR2 is YFSETQ. The CDR3 is 15 residues long. The CDR3 bases are TGCGCCAGCAGCTCACAGGGGGTTACCTACAATGAGCAGTTCTTC. It encodes CASSSQGVTYNEQFF.

The chain couples TRBV6-2 or TRBV6-3 to TRBJ2-6, with D possibly matching TRBD1 (6 bases). Trimming shortened V by 6 bases and J by 4 bases, and 19 bases separated the two germline ends. CDR1 is MNHEY, CDR2 SVGEGT, per germline. The CDR3 is 17 amino acids. CDR3 DNA sequence: TGTGCCAGCAGGTCCATCCAGGGGCCGGGGGGGGCCAACGTCCTGACTTTC. This gives the protein CASRSIQGPGGANVLTF.

This clonotype has a handful of counts. V is TRBV2 and J is TRBJ2-4; D call uncertain. Germline V gives CDR1 SNHLY, CDR2 FYNNEI. Between the trimmed V and J ends, which lost 6 bases and 15 bases, there was a span of 15 bases. This CDR3 contains 11 residues. The CDR3 loop is CASRLESHWYF. The CDR3 DNA sequence: TGTGCCAGCAGACTCGAGTCGCATTGGTACTTC.

The chain employs TRBV27 and TRBJ1-6; 9 bases map to TRBD1. V gave up 5 bases and J gave up 5 bases; unmatched junction bases: 4. CDR1 and CDR2 from the germline V gene are MNHEY and SMNVEV (reference sequence). The CDR3 is made up of 15 amino acids. CDR3 region: CASSRGQGNNSPLHF. CDR3 nucleotides: TGTGCCAGCAGTAGAGGACAGGGGAATAATTCACCCCTCCACTTT.

The V call is TRBV11-2, the J call TRBJ2-1; possibly TRBD1 or TRBD2 for D (5 bases each). The CDR3 consists of 12 residues. Germline V gives CDR1 SGHAT, CDR2 FQNNGV. The V end was cut by 4 bases, the J end by 8 bases, with 9 bases between. CDR3 bases: TGTGCCAGCAGCTGGCTGGGGGATGAGCAGTTCTTC. Encoded protein: CASSWLGDEQFF.